This T cell receptor beta chain is from a study of early T cells in non-severe SARS-CoV-2 infection. Many counts were recorded for this clonotype. Trimming shortened V by 6 bases and J by 0 bases, and 3 bases separated the two germline ends. The CDR3 runs to 13 residues. Per germline, CDR1 MNHEY and CDR2 SMNVEV (reference sequence). TCRdb independently ran MiXCR on the 5' RACE reads; one entry per CDR3 protein. The sample yields roughly 80,000 distinct CDR3 sequences, roughly 6% seen once. The sample taken for sequencing was whole blood. The sequence was obtained from an adult who was a healthcare worker with PCR-confirmed SARS-CoV-2 infection or an uninfected control (not recorded which). V and J are TRBV27 and TRBJ2-6; D remains ambiguous. CDR3 in DNA: TGTGCCAGCAGATTCTCTGGGGCCAACGTCCTGACTTTC. Its protein product is CASRFSGANVLTF. Together with reference TRBV27 and TRBJ2-6, the CDR3 gives the full variable domain: EAQVTQNPRYLITVTGKKLTVTCSQNMNHEYMSWYRQDPGLGLRQIYYSMNVEVTDKGDVPEGYKVSRKEKRNFPLILESPSPNQTSLYFCASRFSGANVLTFGAGSRLTVL.